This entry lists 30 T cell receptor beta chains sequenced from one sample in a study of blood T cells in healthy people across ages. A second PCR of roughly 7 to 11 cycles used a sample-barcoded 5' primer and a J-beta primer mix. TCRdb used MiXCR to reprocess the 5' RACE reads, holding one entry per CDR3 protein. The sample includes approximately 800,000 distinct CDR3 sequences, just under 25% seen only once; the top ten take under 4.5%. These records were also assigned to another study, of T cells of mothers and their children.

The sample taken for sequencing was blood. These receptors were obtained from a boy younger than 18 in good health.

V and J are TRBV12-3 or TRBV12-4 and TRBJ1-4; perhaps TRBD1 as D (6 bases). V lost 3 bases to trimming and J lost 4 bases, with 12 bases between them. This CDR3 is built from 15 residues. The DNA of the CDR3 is TGTGCCAGCAGTTTTCCGCCCAGGGGTAATGAAAAACTGTTTTTT. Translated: CASSFPPRGNEKLFF.

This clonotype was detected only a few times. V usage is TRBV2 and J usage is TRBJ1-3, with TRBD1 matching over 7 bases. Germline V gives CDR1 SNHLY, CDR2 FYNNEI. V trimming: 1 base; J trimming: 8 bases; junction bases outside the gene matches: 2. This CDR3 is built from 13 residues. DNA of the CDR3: TGTGCCAGCAGTGAAGAGGGGGCAGACACCATATATTTT. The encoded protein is CASSEEGADTIYF.

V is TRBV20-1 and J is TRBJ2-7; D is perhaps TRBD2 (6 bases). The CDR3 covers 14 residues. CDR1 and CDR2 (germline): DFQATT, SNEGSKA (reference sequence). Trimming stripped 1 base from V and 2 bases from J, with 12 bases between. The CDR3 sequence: CSARGGTGAYEQYF. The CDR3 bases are TGCAGTGCTAGAGGGGGAACGGGAGCCTACGAGCAGTACTTC.

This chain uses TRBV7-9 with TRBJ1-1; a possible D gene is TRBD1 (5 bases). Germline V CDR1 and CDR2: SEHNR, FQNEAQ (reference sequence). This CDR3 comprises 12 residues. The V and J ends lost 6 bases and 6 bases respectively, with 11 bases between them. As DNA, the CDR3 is TGTGCCAGCAGAGGTGTGGGGGCTGAAGCTTTCTTT. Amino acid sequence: CASRGVGAEAFF.

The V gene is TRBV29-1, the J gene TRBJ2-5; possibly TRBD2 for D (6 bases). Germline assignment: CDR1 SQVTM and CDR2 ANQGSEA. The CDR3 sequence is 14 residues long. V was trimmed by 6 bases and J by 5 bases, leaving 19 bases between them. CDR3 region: CSVDARGGRETQYF. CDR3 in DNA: TGCAGCGTCGACGCTCGGGGAGGCCGGGAGACCCAGTACTTC.

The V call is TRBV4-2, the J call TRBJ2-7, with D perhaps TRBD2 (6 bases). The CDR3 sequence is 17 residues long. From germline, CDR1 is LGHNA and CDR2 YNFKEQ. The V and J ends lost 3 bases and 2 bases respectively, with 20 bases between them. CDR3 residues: CASSQAAASAPTYEQYF. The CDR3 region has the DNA TGTGCCAGCAGCCAGGCCGCTGCTAGCGCCCCAACCTACGAGCAGTACTTC.

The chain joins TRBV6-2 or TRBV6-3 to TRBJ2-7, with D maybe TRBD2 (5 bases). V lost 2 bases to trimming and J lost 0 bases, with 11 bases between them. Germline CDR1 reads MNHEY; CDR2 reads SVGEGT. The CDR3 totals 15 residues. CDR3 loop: CASSYVARSSYEQYF. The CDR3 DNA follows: TGTGCCAGCAGTTACGTAGCGCGTAGCTCCTACGAGCAGTACTTC.

CDR3 nucleotides: TGTGCCAGCAGTGAGGAGGGCCTAGCCAAAAACATTCAGTACTTC. Residues: CASSEEGLAKNIQYF. This chain uses TRBV6-1 with TRBJ2-4; D possibly corresponds to TRBD2 (6 bases). The CDR3 contains 15 residues. V was shortened by 3 bases and J by 0 bases, with 9 bases between the two germline ends. Looked up from germline, CDR1 is MNHNS and CDR2 is SASEGT.

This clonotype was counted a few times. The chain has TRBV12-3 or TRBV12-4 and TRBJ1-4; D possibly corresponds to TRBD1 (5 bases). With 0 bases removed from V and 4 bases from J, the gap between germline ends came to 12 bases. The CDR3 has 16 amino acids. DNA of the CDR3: TGTGCCAGCAGTTTAGCCCCGGGGGGGTTTAATGAAAAACTGTTTTTT. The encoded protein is CASSLAPGGFNEKLFF.

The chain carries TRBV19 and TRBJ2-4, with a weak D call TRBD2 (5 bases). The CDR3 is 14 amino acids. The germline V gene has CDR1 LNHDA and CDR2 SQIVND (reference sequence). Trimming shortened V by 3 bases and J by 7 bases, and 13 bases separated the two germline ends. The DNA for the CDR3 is TGTGCCAGTAGTATCCCATTGGTAGCGAACATTCAGTACTTC. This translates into CASSIPLVANIQYF.

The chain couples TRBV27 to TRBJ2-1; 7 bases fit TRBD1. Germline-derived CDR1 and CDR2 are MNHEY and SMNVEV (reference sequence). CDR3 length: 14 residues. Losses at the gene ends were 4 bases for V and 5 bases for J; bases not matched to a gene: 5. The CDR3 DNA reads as TGTGCCAGCAGTTCCCGAGGGGGCCACAATGAGCAGTTCTTC. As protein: CASSSRGGHNEQFF.

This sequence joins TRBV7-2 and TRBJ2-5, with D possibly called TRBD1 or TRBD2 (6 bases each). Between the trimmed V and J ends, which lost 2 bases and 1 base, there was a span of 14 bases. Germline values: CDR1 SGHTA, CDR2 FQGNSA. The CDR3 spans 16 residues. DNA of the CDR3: TGTGCCAGCAGCTTATTCAAGGGGGGAACCCAAGAGACCCAGTACTTC. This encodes CASSLFKGGTQETQYF.

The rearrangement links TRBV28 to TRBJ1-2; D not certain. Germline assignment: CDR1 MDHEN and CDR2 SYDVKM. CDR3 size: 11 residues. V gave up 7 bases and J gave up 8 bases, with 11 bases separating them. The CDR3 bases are TGTGCCAGCACCGACCTAAAGGGCTACACCTTC. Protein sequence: CASTDLKGYTF.

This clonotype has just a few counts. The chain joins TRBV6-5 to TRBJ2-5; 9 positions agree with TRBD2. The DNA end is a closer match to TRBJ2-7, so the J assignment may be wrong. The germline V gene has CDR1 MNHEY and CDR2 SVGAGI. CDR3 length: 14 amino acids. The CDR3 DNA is TGTGCCAGCAGTTATGGGCGGGGGGGGTTCGAGCAGTACTTC. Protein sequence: CASSYGRGGFEQYF.

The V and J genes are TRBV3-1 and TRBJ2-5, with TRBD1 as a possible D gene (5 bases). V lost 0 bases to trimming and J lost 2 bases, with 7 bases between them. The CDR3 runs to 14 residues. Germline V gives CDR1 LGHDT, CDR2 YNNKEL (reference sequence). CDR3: CASSQEGQQETQYF. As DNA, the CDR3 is TGTGCCAGCAGCCAAGAGGGGCAGCAAGAGACCCAGTACTTC.

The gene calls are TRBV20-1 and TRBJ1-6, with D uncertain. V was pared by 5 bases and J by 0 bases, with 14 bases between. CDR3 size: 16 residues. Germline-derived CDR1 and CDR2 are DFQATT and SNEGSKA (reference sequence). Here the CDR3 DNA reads TGCAGTGCTGTTGGCCGAGACGGCTCCTATAATTCACCCCTCCACTTT. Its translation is CSAVGRDGSYNSPLHF.

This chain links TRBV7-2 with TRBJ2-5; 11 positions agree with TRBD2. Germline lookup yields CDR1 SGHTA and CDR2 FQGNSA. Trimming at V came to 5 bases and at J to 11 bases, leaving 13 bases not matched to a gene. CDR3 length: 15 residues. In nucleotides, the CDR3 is TGTGCCAGCAGCCCAATAGCGGGAGGGCCAGCCGAACAGTACTTC. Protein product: CASSPIAGGPAEQYF.

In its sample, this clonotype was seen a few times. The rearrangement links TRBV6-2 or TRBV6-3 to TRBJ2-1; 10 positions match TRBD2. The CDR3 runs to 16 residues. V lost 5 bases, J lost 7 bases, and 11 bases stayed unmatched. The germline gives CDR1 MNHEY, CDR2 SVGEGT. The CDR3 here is CASSNTLAGVVNEQFF. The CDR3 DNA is TGTGCCAGCAGTAATACCCTAGCGGGGGTTGTAAATGAGCAGTTCTTC.

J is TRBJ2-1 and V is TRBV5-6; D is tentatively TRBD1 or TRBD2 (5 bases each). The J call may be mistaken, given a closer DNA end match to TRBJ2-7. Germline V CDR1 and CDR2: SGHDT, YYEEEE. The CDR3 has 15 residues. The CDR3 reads CASLEAPLGTAEQYF. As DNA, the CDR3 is TGTGCCAGTCTCGAGGCCCCTCTTGGGACCGCCGAGCAGTACTTC.

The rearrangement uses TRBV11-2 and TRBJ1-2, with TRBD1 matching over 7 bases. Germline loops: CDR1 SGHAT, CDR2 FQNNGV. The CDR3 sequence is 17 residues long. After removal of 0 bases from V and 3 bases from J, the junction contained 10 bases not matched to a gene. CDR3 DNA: TGTGCCAGCAGCTTAGATCTGACATCAACAGGGGACTATGGCTACACCTTC. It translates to CASSLDLTSTGDYGYTF.

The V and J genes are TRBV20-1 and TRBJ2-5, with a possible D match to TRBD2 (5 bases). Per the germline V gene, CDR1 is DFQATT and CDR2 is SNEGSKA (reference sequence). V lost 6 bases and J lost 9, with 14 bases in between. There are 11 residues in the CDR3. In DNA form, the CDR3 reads TGCAGTGCGAGCGGACCCGGGGCCCAGTACTTC. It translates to CSASGPGAQYF.

Written as DNA, the CDR3 is TGTGCCAGCAGGGTGCAGGGGGCCCACACCGGGGAGCTGTTTTTT. Protein sequence: CASRVQGAHTGELFF. The rearrangement links TRBV28 to TRBJ2-2; TRBD1 aligns across 8 bases. Germline trimming cut 6 bases from V and 3 bases from J; bases unmatched to any gene: 6. Germline V gives CDR1 MDHEN, CDR2 SYDVKM. The CDR3 contains 15 residues.

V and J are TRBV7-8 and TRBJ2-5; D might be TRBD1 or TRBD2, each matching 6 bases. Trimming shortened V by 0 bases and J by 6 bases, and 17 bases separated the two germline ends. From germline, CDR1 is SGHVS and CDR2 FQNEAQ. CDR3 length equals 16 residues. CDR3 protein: CASSLAHKGGSKTQYF. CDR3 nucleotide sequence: TGTGCCAGCAGCTTAGCCCACAAGGGGGGATCCAAGACCCAGTACTTC. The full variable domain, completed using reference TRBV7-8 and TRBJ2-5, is GAGVSQSPRYKVAKRGQDVALRCDPISGHVSLFWYQQALGQGPEFLTYFQNEAQLDKSGLPSDRFFAERPEGSVSTLKIQRTQQEDSAVYLCASSLAHKGGSKTQYFGPGTRLLVL.

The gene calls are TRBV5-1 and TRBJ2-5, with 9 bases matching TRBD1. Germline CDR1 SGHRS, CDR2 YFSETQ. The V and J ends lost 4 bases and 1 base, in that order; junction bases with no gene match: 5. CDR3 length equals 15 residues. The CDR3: CASSNGTGSQETQYF. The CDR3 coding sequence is TGCGCCAGCAGCAACGGGACAGGGAGCCAAGAGACCCAGTACTTC.

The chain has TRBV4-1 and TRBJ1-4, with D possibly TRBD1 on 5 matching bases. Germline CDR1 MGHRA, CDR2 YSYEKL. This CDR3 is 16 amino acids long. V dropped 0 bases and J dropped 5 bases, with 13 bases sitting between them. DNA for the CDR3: TGCGCCAGCAGCCAAGAACGGGGGGTGGGGAATGAAAAACTGTTTTTT. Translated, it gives CASSQERGVGNEKLFF.

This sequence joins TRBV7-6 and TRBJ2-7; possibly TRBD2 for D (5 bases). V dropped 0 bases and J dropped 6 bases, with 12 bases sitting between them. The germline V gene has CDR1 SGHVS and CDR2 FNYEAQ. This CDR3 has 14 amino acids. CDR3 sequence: CASSLAIGNSEQYF. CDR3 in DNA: TGTGCCAGCAGCTTAGCGATCGGGAATTCCGAGCAGTACTTC.

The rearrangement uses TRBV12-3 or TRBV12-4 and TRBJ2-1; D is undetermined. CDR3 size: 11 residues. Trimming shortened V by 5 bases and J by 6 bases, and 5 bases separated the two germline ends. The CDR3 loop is CASSAPNEQFF. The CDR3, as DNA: TGTGCCAGCAGTGCCCCCAATGAGCAGTTCTTC.

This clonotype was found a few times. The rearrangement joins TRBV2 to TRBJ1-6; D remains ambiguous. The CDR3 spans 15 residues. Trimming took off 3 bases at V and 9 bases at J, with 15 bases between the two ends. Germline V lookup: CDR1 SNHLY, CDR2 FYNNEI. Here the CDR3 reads CASSEAAGYGSPLHF. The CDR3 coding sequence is TGTGCCAGCAGTGAGGCAGCGGGGTATGGTTCACCCCTCCACTTT.

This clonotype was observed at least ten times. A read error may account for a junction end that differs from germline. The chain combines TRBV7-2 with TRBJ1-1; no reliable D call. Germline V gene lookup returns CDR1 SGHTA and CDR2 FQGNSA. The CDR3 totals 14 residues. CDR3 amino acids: CASTLGGVNTEAFF. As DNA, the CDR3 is TGTGCCAGCACCTTAGGTGGGGTGAACACTGAAGCTTTCTTT.

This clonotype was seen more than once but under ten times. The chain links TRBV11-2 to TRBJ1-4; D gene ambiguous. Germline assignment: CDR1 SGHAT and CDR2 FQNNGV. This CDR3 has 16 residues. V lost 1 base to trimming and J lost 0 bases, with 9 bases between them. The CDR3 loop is CASSLGSRATNEKLFF. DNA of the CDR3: TGTGCCAGCAGCTTAGGCTCTCGGGCAACTAATGAAAAACTGTTTTTT.